This TCR beta chain was recovered during a study of T cells after yellow fever vaccination (dated by TCRdb to the late 2010s). Describing the broader study: The SMART-Seq v4 Ultra Low Input RNA kit was used to prepare libraries from fractions with low cell numbers. Two healthy male donors, one aged 18 to 30 and one aged 30 to 40 years, were included in the cohort. Blood was collected at multiple timepoints before and after primary and secondary immunization, and bulk PBMC replicates and cell subsets were isolated. To follow T-cell clones before and after both primary and booster YFV17D yellow fever vaccination, bulk TCR alpha and beta repertoires underwent longitudinal sequencing.

This clonotype was recorded a few times. Its antigen is not yet known. Base quality data are lacking; no much larger clone is found one base away. The paper's findings and limits, for the study overall: Because abundant contaminating clonotypes from the bulk population could be contained in FACS-sorted repertoires, computational filtering was required. Only a couple of donors were included in the study, so the extent to which the findings can be generalized is limited. A small share of clonotypes occurred in both CD4 and CD8 compartments, likely arising from convergent recombination. The secondary T-cell response was found to be weaker but faster than the primary response, with a peak reached on day 5 rather than on day 15. Most clones expanded after primary vaccination (96% of CD4 and around 89% of CD8) were re-detected after the booster, suggesting that broad memory maintenance occurred.

TCR cDNA was synthesized by 5'RACE template switching, through which a universal primer site and unique molecular identifiers were introduced. Priming of cDNA synthesis was performed from both the TCR alpha and TCR beta constant segments. Library amplification used two PCR steps, and the second PCR step added sample barcodes and sequencing adapters. Sequencing of libraries was performed on Illumina HiSeq 2500 (2x100 bp) or NovaSeq (2x150 bp). On the study's bioinformatics: Reads were demultiplexed and collapsed into UMI consensus sequences with MIGEC, and V(D)J alignment was performed with MiXCR. Clonotypes responding to the vaccine were identified with edgeR on replicate PBMC samples, with the criteria of FDR below 0.01 and a log2 fold change above 5 up to day 15. Each bulk clonotype received a CD4 or CD8 identity based on whether the sequenced CD4 or CD8 repertoire contained that clonotype at higher abundance. The raw public reads went through TCRdb reprocessing: fastp at Q25, MiXCR clone calling, in-frame beta chains kept. Rows matching on CDR3 protein sequence are summarized as one entry with the most common DNA and genes. Clone size and V and J calls follow TCRdb, not the original study. Recorded for this sample are hundreds of thousands of distinct CDR3 sequences; approximately 13% of them occurred a single time. The ten largest clones take up 14% to 15% of the sample.

The CDR3 holds 15 amino acids from the cysteine to the phenylalanine. Only the CDR3 DNA stays, 45 bases, in frame from base 1. The germline V gene sets CDR1 to MGHDK and CDR2 to SYGVNS. Trimming takes 2 bases off V and 5 bases off J; junction bases not matched to a gene: 4. According to the study, the label for this sample's treatment or condition signals: live attenuated yellow fever vaccine strain. At each blood-draw timepoint, two biological replicates of bulk PBMCs were obtained. A standard Ficoll-Paque protocol was used to isolate PBMCs from peripheral blood. TriZol was used to extract RNA from bulk PBMCs, CD4 and CD8 fractions, and dextramer-positive and dextramer-negative fractions.

Sequenced material: PBMCs, taken on the day of the yellow fever booster vaccination. The chain was built from TRBV25-1 and TRBJ2-3; the central 10 bases match TRBD2. This sequence was found in a man aged 30 to 45 who received the YFV17D yellow fever vaccine. The CDR3 reads CASSESGRARDTQYF. The nucleotide sequence is given as TGTGCCAGCAGTGAAAGCGGGAGGGCAAGAGATACGCAGTATTTT.